This T cell receptor (beta chain) was sequenced for a study of blood T cell repertoires in COVID-19. Turning to the study itself: Whether acute or convalescent, the COVID-19 samples came from the United States, Italy and Spain. Sources were T cells, B-cell-depleted T cells, or PBMCs; the material itself was cDNA or gDNA.

Concerning this clone: The junction departs from germline at one end; a sequencing error may be responsible. The sample holds other DNA sequences that translate to the same CDR3.

Original analysis: Nucleated cell counts were estimated from reference gene primer amplification. The table came from immunoSEQ multiplex PCR; TCRdb's copy has only in-frame clones and leaves some out. The V and J calls and the clone size are those of that table, but D and trimming were determined from the DNA. The sample yields some 130,000 clones, approximately 78% seen once. The length of the CDR3 is 14 residues. The germline V gene has CDR1 LGHNA and CDR2 YSLEER. The origin of this receptor is a man in his 60s who had recovered from COVID-19. Specimen: peripheral blood. J is TRBJ1-1 and V is TRBV4-3, with D possibly TRBD1 on 6 matching bases. The CDR3 DNA sequence: TGCGCCAGCAGCCAAAGGGGGGGTAACACTGAAGCCTTCTTT. Translation gives CASSQRGGNTEAFF.